The 9 T cell receptor beta chains below all came from one sample that was sequenced in a study of early T cells in non-severe SARS-CoV-2 infection. TCRdb analysed the 5' RACE reads with MiXCR anew, one entry per CDR3 protein. Here the sample spans 30,000 to 40,000 distinct CDR3 sequences, about 9.9% being singletons. Sequencing used whole blood. These receptors all stem from an adult who was a healthcare worker with PCR-confirmed SARS-CoV-2 infection or an uninfected control (not recorded which).

This clonotype was counted ten times or more. This rearrangement joins TRBV7-2 to TRBJ2-1; the D gene is possibly TRBD2 (5 bases). The CDR3 is made up of 16 amino acids. V lost 1 base, J lost 7 bases, and 17 bases lay in between. Germline V gene sequence: CDR1 SGHTA, CDR2 FQGNSA. CDR3 loop: CASSLDRGKVENEQFF. CDR3 in DNA: TGTGCCAGCAGCTTAGATCGAGGGAAGGTGGAAAATGAGCAGTTCTTC.

This clonotype appeared a few times. The chain is built from TRBV29-1 and TRBJ2-5; D possibly corresponds to TRBD1 (5 bases). This CDR3 has 14 amino acids. Per the germline V gene, CDR1 is SQVTM and CDR2 is ANQGSEA. Trimming pared 3 bases from V and 2 bases from J, leaving 13 bases between. The CDR3: CSVDSRTLQETQYF. The CDR3 nucleotides are TGCAGCGTTGACAGTCGGACACTACAAGAGACCCAGTACTTC.

In this sample, this clonotype turned up many times. The chain uses TRBV27 and TRBJ1-1, with D perhaps TRBD1 (5 bases). Germline CDR1 reads MNHEY; CDR2 reads SMNVEV (reference sequence). V was cut by 1 base and J by 4 bases, with 13 bases left in between. The CDR3 consists of 15 residues. CDR3 loop: CASSLLGAGGTEAFF. The CDR3 DNA reads TGTGCCAGCAGTTTATTAGGGGCTGGGGGCACTGAAGCTTTCTTT.

This clonotype was counted ten times or more. CDR3 nucleotide sequence: TGCAGTGCTTTCTACCGCCCACGGGAGACCCAGTACTTC. Amino acid sequence: CSAFYRPRETQYF. V is TRBV20-1 and J is TRBJ2-5, with D unclear. V lost 5 bases and J lost 5, with 15 bases in between. This CDR3 has 13 amino acids. The germline CDR1 and CDR2 sequences are DFQATT and SNEGSKA (reference sequence).

By frequency in the sample, this clonotype is medium-sized. The chain couples TRBV7-7 to TRBJ2-3; unclear D gene. Germline V gives CDR1 SSHAT, CDR2 FNYEAQ (reference sequence). The CDR3 loop spans 14 amino acids. Trimming removed 4 bases from V and 4 bases from J, with 12 bases in between. The CDR3 DNA is TGTGCCAGCAGCTCCCAGACCGGACCAGATACGCAGTATTTT. Protein: CASSSQTGPDTQYF.

There are many counts of this clonotype. CDR3 DNA: TGTGCCAGCAGCTTCAGCGGGGGGGCCGGTACGCAGTATTTT. Protein sequence: CASSFSGGAGTQYF. The rearrangement links TRBV7-9 to TRBJ2-3; 10 nucleotides agree with TRBD2. Germline CDR1 is SEHNR and CDR2 is FQNEAQ (reference sequence). This CDR3 has 14 amino acids. The ends lost 3 bases at V and 8 bases at J; junction bases unmatched: 5.

This clonotype appeared many times. The V and J genes are TRBV4-3 and TRBJ1-2; D is ambiguous. The CDR3 is 14 residues long. V was trimmed by 0 bases and J by 5 bases, leaving 10 bases between them. Germline V gene data show CDR1 as LGHNA and CDR2 as YSLEER. The CDR3 DNA sequence: TGCGCCAGCAGCCAAGATGGAGCAATGTATGGCTACACCTTC. Amino acid sequence: CASSQDGAMYGYTF.

Only a few counts were recorded for this clonotype. The chain combines TRBV11-2 with TRBJ2-3, with D possibly being TRBD2 (6 bases). Germline CDR1 is SGHAT and CDR2 is FQNNGV. Trimming took 2 bases from V and 0 from J, leaving 15 bases between them. This CDR3 is 17 amino acids long. The CDR3 loop reads CASSLMVYRGSTDTQYF. The DNA for the CDR3 is TGTGCCAGCAGCTTAATGGTGTATCGGGGGAGCACAGATACGCAGTATTTT.

This clonotype was seen many times. The CDR3 DNA sequence: TGTGCCAGCAGCCCTGGACAAGCCGAGACCCAGTACTTC. Translating it yields CASSPGQAETQYF. V gene TRBV7-8 combines with J gene TRBJ2-5; tentatively, D is TRBD1 (5 bases). Germline V CDR1 and CDR2: SGHVS, FQNEAQ. The V and J ends lost 5 bases and 5 bases respectively, with 12 bases between them. The CDR3 sequence is 13 residues long.